Listed here are 18 T cell receptor beta chains from one sample, sequenced in a study of T cell responses to AZD1222 COVID-19 vaccine. Clones were read by immunoSEQ multiplex PCR, and TCRdb kept only the in-frame ones, dropping some. This sample has about 48,000 clones, with approximately 83% found just once. Sequenced here: peripheral blood, sampled 28 days after the second AZD1222 dose. The source is an adult who received the AZD1222 COVID-19 vaccine.

CDR3 sequence (DNA): TGTGCCAGCAGCTTAGAATCACAAGTCTATCAGCCCCAGCATTTT. This codes for CASSLESQVYQPQHF. This rearrangement joins TRBV7-2 to TRBJ1-5; D is uncertain. CDR3 size: 15 residues. CDR1 and CDR2 (germline): SGHTA, FQGNSA. The V end was cut by 1 base, the J end by 5 bases, with 12 bases between.

The chain employs TRBV7-9 and TRBJ2-1; 12 bases are a match to TRBD1. V lost 8 bases, J lost 7 bases, and 12 bases stayed unmatched. This CDR3 has 16 residues. CDR1 is SEHNR and CDR2 is FQNEAQ in the germline V gene (reference sequence). The CDR3 loop is CASARRGTGGRNEQFF. As DNA, the CDR3 is TGTGCCAGCGCCAGAAGGGGGACAGGGGGCAGAAATGAGCAGTTCTTC.

The genes are TRBV19 and TRBJ2-1, with D perhaps TRBD2 (5 bases). Germline V lookup: CDR1 LNHDA, CDR2 SQIVND (reference sequence). Trimming took off 9 bases at V and 2 bases at J, with 20 bases between the two ends. This CDR3 has 16 amino acids. The CDR3 bases are TGTGCCAGCCACTCCCGGATACTAGGGCCCTACAATGAGCAGTTCTTC. Translated: CASHSRILGPYNEQFF. Variable domain in full (rest from reference TRBV19 and TRBJ2-1): DGGITQSPKYLFRKEGQNVTLSCEQNLNHDAMYWYRQDPGQGLRLIYYSQIVNDFQKGDIAEGYSVSREKKESFPLTVTSAQKNPTAFYLCASHSRILGPYNEQFFGPGTRLTVL.

V usage is TRBV2 and J usage is TRBJ1-6; D unclear. Germline CDR1 SNHLY, CDR2 FYNNEI. The CDR3 runs 12 residues. V lost 3 bases, J lost 15 bases, and 12 bases lay in between. The CDR3 protein is CASSEPAPGLHF. In nucleotides, the CDR3 is TGTGCCAGCAGTGAGCCCGCTCCAGGCCTCCACTTT.

The rearrangement joins TRBV5-6 to TRBJ2-1; D possibly corresponds to TRBD2 (5 bases). There are 16 residues in the CDR3. The germline CDR1 and CDR2 sequences are SGHDT and YYEEEE. Trimming removed 0 bases at V and 0 bases at J, with 10 bases between. DNA for the CDR3: TGTGCCAGCAGCTTGGCGGGGTCGAGCTCCTACAATGAGCAGTTCTTC. It translates to CASSLAGSSSYNEQFF.

The CDR3 DNA reads TGTGCCAGCAGCCCCAACGGGGGAAACACCGGGGAGCTGTTTTTT. Translating it yields CASSPNGGNTGELFF. This sequence joins TRBV7-3 and TRBJ2-2; perhaps TRBD2 as D (6 bases). Germline CDR1 reads SGHTA; CDR2 reads FQGTGA. Trimming stripped 5 bases from V and 2 bases from J, with 12 bases between. This CDR3 has 15 residues.

The chain's CDR3 is CASSLAPGTGSGGGYGYTF. CDR3 sequence (DNA): TGTGCCAGCAGCCTTGCGCCCGGAACAGGGTCAGGAGGCGGATATGGCTACACCTTC. The chain joins TRBV5-5 to TRBJ1-2, with D possibly being TRBD1 (6 bases). The germline V and J ends were trimmed by 4 bases and 5 bases, with 30 bases remaining between them. The CDR3 loop spans 19 amino acids. CDR1 and CDR2 from the germline V gene are SGHKS and YYEKEE (reference sequence).

This chain joins TRBV5-1 and TRBJ2-1; D gene ambiguous. Germline-derived CDR1 and CDR2 are SGHRS and YFSETQ. The CDR3 runs to 14 residues. Trimming pared 4 bases from V and 3 bases from J, leaving 11 bases between. Here the CDR3 DNA reads TGCGCCAGCAGCCTCGCCGACCTCTACAATGAGCAGTTCTTC. The encoded protein is CASSLADLYNEQFF. The whole variable domain, remainder taken from reference TRBV5-1 and TRBJ2-1, is KAGVTQTPRYLIKTRGQQVTLSCSPISGHRSVSWYQQTPGQGLQFLFEYFSETQRNKGNFPGRFSGRQFSNSRSEMNVSTLELGDSALYLCASSLADLYNEQFFGPGTRLTVL.

The V call is TRBV7-3, the J call TRBJ2-2; 13 nucleotides line up with TRBD2. J gave up 6 bases and V 3 bases, and 4 bases lay outside the gene matches. The CDR3 has 16 residues. CDR1 and CDR2 (germline): SGHTA, FQGTGA. Written as DNA, the CDR3 is TGTGCCAGCAGCTTCGGACTAGCGGGAGACCCCGGGGAGCTGTTTTTT. It encodes CASSFGLAGDPGELFF.

The DNA for the CDR3 is TGTGCCACCGCTCAAGAAGGGCCCTACGAGCAGTACTTC. It yields the protein CATAQEGPYEQYF. The V and J genes are TRBV18 and TRBJ2-7; no firm D call. CDR3 length equals 13 residues. The germline V gene encodes CDR1 KGHSH and CDR2 LQKENI. V was pared by 10 bases and J by 2 bases, with 15 bases between.

This rearrangement joins TRBV29-1 to TRBJ2-5; TRBD2 might be the D (6 bases). V was shortened by 7 bases and J by 1 base, with 16 bases between the two germline ends. Germline CDR1 and CDR2: SQVTM and ANQGSEA. The CDR3 covers 14 residues. The CDR3 sequence is CSALRELSQETQYF. The CDR3 nucleotides are TGCAGCGCACTACGGGAGCTTTCCCAAGAGACCCAGTACTTC. Full variable domain (outside the CDR3, taken from reference TRBV29-1 and TRBJ2-5): SAVISQKPSRDICQRGTSLTIQCQVDSQVTMMFWYRQQPGQSLTLIATANQGSEATYESGFVIDKFPISRPNLTFSTLTVSNMSPEDSSIYLCSALRELSQETQYFGPGTRLLVL.

The V and J genes are TRBV7-7 and TRBJ2-5, with TRBD1 as a possible D gene (6 bases). Trimming removed 5 bases from V and 2 bases from J, with 9 bases in between. CDR3 length equals 13 residues. CDR1 SSHAT and CDR2 FNYEAQ come from the germline V gene (reference sequence). CDR3 nucleotide sequence: TGTGCCAGCAGCCGACAGGAACAAGAGACCCAGTACTTC. Its protein product is CASSRQEQETQYF.

V usage is TRBV11-1 and J usage is TRBJ1-2, with D maybe TRBD1 (6 bases). The germline V and J ends were trimmed by 1 base and 4 bases, with 16 bases remaining between them. Germline-derived CDR1 and CDR2 are SGHAT and FQDESV (reference sequence). This CDR3 contains 16 residues. Here the CDR3 reads CASSLEPGARGYGYTF. Here the CDR3 DNA reads TGTGCCAGCAGCTTAGAACCGGGGGCGCGTGGCTATGGCTACACCTTC.

This chain uses TRBV18 with TRBJ1-4; D may be TRBD1 (6 bases). The V gene's germline CDR1 is KGHSH and CDR2 LQKENI. V shed 2 bases and J shed 0 bases, with 10 bases lying between them. The CDR3 is made up of 16 amino acids. DNA of the CDR3: TGTGCCAGCTCACCAGAACAGGGTACAACTAATGAAAAACTGTTTTTT. It translates to CASSPEQGTTNEKLFF.

This rearrangement joins TRBV5-4 to TRBJ2-1, with 12 bases fitting TRBD2. Trimming at V came to 5 bases and at J to 7 bases, leaving 13 bases not matched to a gene. Per germline, CDR1 SGHNT and CDR2 YYREEE (reference sequence). This CDR3 spans 17 amino acids. This chain's CDR3 is CASSFRTSGTGGNEQFF. In DNA, the CDR3 is TGTGCCAGCAGTTTCCGGACTAGCGGGACGGGGGGGAATGAGCAGTTCTTC.

The gene calls are TRBV2 and TRBJ2-7, with 7 bases fitting TRBD1. Germline CDR1 is SNHLY and CDR2 is FYNNEI. The junction had 8 bases not matched to a gene; V was cut back by 5 bases and J by 7 bases. The CDR3 loop spans 13 amino acids. In DNA, the CDR3 is TGTGCCAGCAGTTTAGGGGGCGCGAGGGAGCAGTACTTC. This gives the protein CASSLGGAREQYF.

The gene calls are TRBV7-9 and TRBJ2-5; D unresolved. CDR1 SEHNR and CDR2 FQNEAQ come from the germline V gene (reference sequence). The CDR3 spans 15 residues. Trimming shortened V by 0 bases and J by 2 bases, and 10 bases separated the two germline ends. The CDR3 is CASSLALGLQETQYF. The CDR3 nucleotides are TGTGCCAGCAGCTTAGCCTTGGGATTGCAAGAGACCCAGTACTTC.

This rearrangement joins TRBV15 to TRBJ2-3; possible D gene TRBD1, 6 bases. The CDR3 is 15 residues long. The V gene lost 1 base and the J gene lost 0 bases, with 8 bases spanning the gap. Germline assignment: CDR1 LNHNV and CDR2 YYDKDF (reference sequence). The CDR3, as DNA: TGTGCCACCAGCAGAGGACAGGCTAGCACAGATACGCAGTATTTT. This encodes CATSRGQASTDTQYF.